This entry lists 9 T cell receptor beta chains sequenced from one sample in a study of CD8 T cells in ankylosing spondylitis. TCRdb fed the 5' RACE reads into MiXCR, producing one record per CDR3 protein. The table lists approximately 140,000 distinct CDR3 sequences, 9.3% of them singletons. Material for sequencing was blood, either unsorted or a sorted T cell fraction (not recorded which). These receptors were obtained from a male donor with ankylosing spondylitis or in good health (not recorded which).

This chain connects TRBV28 to TRBJ1-5, with D unresolved. This CDR3 is built from 15 residues. V dropped 8 bases and J dropped 7 bases, with 21 bases sitting between them. The germline CDR1 and CDR2 sequences are MDHEN and SYDVKM. This CDR3 is CASGARAGVRQPQHF. The CDR3 region has the DNA TGTGCCAGCGGCGCCCGAGCGGGCGTTCGACAGCCCCAGCATTTT.

Worth noting for this clonotype: A much larger clone differs by one base, so this may be a read error. The genes are TRBV4-2 and TRBJ1-5; 7 nucleotides agree with TRBD1. The trim removed 0 bases at V and 5 bases at J, leaving 4 bases unmatched. Germline assignment: CDR1 LGHNA and CDR2 YNFKEQ. This CDR3 contains 15 residues. The CDR3: CASSQDATGHQPQHF. The CDR3 region has the DNA TGTGCCAGCAGCCAAGATGCGACAGGGCATCAGCCCCAGCATTTT.

This clonotype was observed at least ten times. V usage is TRBV7-2 and J usage is TRBJ2-3; 8 nucleotides agree with TRBD2. The trim removed 4 bases at V and 14 bases at J, leaving 11 bases unmatched. The CDR3 loop spans 13 amino acids. CDR1 SGHTA and CDR2 FQGNSA come from the germline V gene. CDR3 region: CASSYSSSGPRYF. CDR3 bases: TGTGCCAGCAGCTACTCCTCTAGCGGGCCGCGGTATTTT.

This clonotype was found a few times. The chain joins TRBV7-2 to TRBJ1-2; D may be TRBD1 (5 bases). The germline gives CDR1 SGHTA, CDR2 FQGNSA. Trimming stripped 3 bases from V and 4 bases from J, with 18 bases between. This CDR3 has 16 amino acids. The CDR3 spells CASSFGRDRDLYGYTF. As DNA, the CDR3 is TGTGCCAGCAGCTTCGGCAGGGACCGAGACCTCTATGGCTACACCTTC.

The chain couples TRBV20-1 to TRBJ2-7; 7 bases are shared with TRBD1. After removal of 5 bases from V and 10 bases from J, the junction contained 17 bases not matched to a gene. CDR1 and CDR2 from the germline V gene are DFQATT and SNEGSKA (reference sequence). The CDR3 loop spans 14 amino acids. DNA of the CDR3: TGCAGTGCTCATCCAGGGGGAGAGTCCCCCGACCAGTACTTC. Translating gives CSAHPGGESPDQYF.

This clonotype has a count of ten or more. The chain employs TRBV6-1 and TRBJ1-5; D is unclear. Germline-derived CDR1 and CDR2 are MNHNS and SASEGT. The CDR3 is made up of 15 amino acids. V lost 1 base to trimming and J lost 3 bases, with 10 bases between them. The CDR3 here is CASSEVGVFNQPQHF. The CDR3, as DNA: TGTGCCAGCAGTGAAGTCGGGGTTTTCAATCAGCCCCAGCATTTT.

This clonotype has more than one count but fewer than ten. The V and J genes are TRBV12-3 or TRBV12-4 and TRBJ1-5; D gene uncertain. CDR3 length: 13 amino acids. Trimming left V 3 bases short and J 4 bases short, with 7 bases between. The CDR3 loop reads CASSLSQNQPQHF. As DNA, the CDR3 is TGTGCCAGCAGTTTGTCACAGAATCAGCCCCAGCATTTT.

This clonotype was seen at least ten times. The chain has TRBV5-1 and TRBJ2-7, with TRBD1 matching over 9 bases. The CDR3 length is 15 residues. Looked up from germline, CDR1 is SGHRS and CDR2 is YFSETQ. The V gene end was trimmed by 1 base and the J gene end by 5 bases; junction bases not matched to a gene: 7. The CDR3 region is CASSLSGTGYHEQYF. DNA for the CDR3: TGCGCCAGCAGCTTGTCCGGGACAGGGTACCACGAGCAGTACTTC.

The chain is built from TRBV27 and TRBJ2-1; 10 bases fit TRBD2. Trimming at V came to 1 base and at J to 12 bases, leaving 18 bases not matched to a gene. Germline V gene sequence: CDR1 MNHEY, CDR2 SMNVEV (reference sequence). The CDR3 covers 18 residues. CDR3 in amino acids: CASSLYNWGTSAKQRQFF. CDR3 DNA sequence: TGTGCCAGCAGTTTATATAATTGGGGGACTAGCGCTAAACAGAGGCAGTTCTTC.